This entry describes one TCR beta chain. Its antigen is unidentified. The sample belongs to a study of cytomegalovirus exposure and HLA in healthy donors. General study results and limits: Later analysis associated a missense DCLRE1C variant with TCR beta V- and J-gene trimming. Beyond CMV serostatus, there was no information to go on about immune exposure.

Both 60 Vbeta primers and 13 Jbeta primers went into the PCR. Clones were sequenced by immunoSEQ multiplex PCR, and TCRdb holds only the in-frame ones, with some missing. The sample consists of over 150,000 clones, around three quarters of them appearing once. The trim removed 1 base at V and 0 bases at J, leaving 4 bases unmatched. There are 17 residues in the CDR3. Germline CDR1 and CDR2: LGHNA and YNFKEQ. The J gene is TRBJ2-3, the V gene TRBV4-2; 10 bases are shared with TRBD2. The sample consisted of PBMCs. This TCR was sampled from a boy aged 5-17 years in good health and CMV-seronegative. The CDR3 reads CASSQGTSGTSTDTQYF. In DNA form, the CDR3 reads TGTGCCAGCAGCCAAGGGACTAGCGGTACTAGCACAGATACGCAGTATTTT.